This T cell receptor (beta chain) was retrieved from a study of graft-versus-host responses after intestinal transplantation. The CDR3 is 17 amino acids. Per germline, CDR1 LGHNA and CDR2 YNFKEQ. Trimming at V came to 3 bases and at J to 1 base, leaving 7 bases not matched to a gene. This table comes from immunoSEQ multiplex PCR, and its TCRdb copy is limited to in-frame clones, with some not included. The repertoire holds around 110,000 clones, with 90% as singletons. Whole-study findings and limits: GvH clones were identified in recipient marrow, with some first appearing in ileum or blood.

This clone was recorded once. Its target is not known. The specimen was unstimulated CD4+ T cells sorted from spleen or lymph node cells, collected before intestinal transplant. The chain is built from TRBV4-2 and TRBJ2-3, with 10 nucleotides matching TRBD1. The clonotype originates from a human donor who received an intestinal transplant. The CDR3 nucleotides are TGTGCCAGCAGCCATGGCCCGGGACAGGGGCGCACAGATACGCAGTATTTT. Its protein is CASSHGPGQGRTDTQYF.